This T cell receptor beta chain was captured in a study of neurological immune-mediated disorders. Study conclusions and caveats: The greatest degree of TCR clonal expansion was observed in HTLV-1-associated myelopathy, with the lowest in multiple sclerosis, below that of healthy controls.

The unsorted libraries originated from 2 million PBMCs kept at -80 C. The CDR3 sequence is 14 residues long. Trimming stripped 6 bases from V and 0 bases from J, with 11 bases between. The germline V gene encodes CDR1 LGHNT and CDR2 FRNRAP. Template-switch 5'RACE cDNA synthesis added a 10-nucleotide unique molecular identifier. Using its own MiXCR run on the 5' RACE reads, TCRdb lists one record per CDR3 protein. Among tens of thousands of distinct CDR3 sequences listed, around 3.6% were seen once. This clonotype was found many times. The antigen remains unidentified. The material sequenced was PBMCs. The chain uses TRBV12-5 and TRBJ2-5; tentatively, D is TRBD1 (5 bases). This TCR derives from a man aged 25-45 years with multiple sclerosis. CDR3 sequence: CASGQTGHQETQYF. Written as DNA, the CDR3 is TGTGCTAGTGGCCAAACAGGACACCAAGAGACCCAGTACTTC.